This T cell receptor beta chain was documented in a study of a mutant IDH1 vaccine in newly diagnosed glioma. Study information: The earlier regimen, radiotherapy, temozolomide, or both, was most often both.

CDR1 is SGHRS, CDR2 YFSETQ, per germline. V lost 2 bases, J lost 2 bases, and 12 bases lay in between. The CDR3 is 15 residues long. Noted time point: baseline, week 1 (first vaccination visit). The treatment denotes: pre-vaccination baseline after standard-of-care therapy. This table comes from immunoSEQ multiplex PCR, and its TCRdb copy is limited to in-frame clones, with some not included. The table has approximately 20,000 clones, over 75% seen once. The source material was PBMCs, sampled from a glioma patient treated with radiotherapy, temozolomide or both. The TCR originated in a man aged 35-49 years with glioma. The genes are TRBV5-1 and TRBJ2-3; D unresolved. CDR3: CASSFGRQYTDTQYF. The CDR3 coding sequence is TGCGCCAGCAGCTTCGGACGCCAATACACAGATACGCAGTATTTT.